Listed here are 11 T cell receptor beta chains from one sample, sequenced in a study of T-cell memory formation after mild COVID-19. TCRdb reprocessed the 5' RACE reads with MiXCR, giving one entry per CDR3 protein. The table lists about 320,000 distinct CDR3 sequences, roughly an eighth of them singletons. Sequenced: PBMCs or a T cell subset sorted from them (not recorded which). The receptors shown here come from a man between 18 and 35 years old who had mild COVID-19 (a few samples of this study predate the infection). Cell type and time point are not known.

This clonotype came up a few times. The chain recombines TRBV27 with TRBJ2-3; no definite D call. CDR1 is MNHEY, CDR2 SMNVEV, per germline (reference sequence). The CDR3 is 14 residues long. V lost 4 bases and J 2 bases, leaving 10 bases between the germline ends. CDR3 nucleotide sequence: TGTGCCAGCAGTTCTAACCGGGTCACAGATACGCAGTATTTT. Protein sequence: CASSSNRVTDTQYF.

This clonotype was detected many times. This chain connects TRBV20-1 to TRBJ2-1; D not certain. Trimming stripped 6 bases from V and 4 bases from J, with 10 bases between. Germline V gene lookup returns CDR1 DFQATT and CDR2 SNEGSKA (reference sequence). This CDR3 has 12 amino acids. CDR3 bases: TGCAGTGCGGAAACCAATTACAATGAGCAGTTCTTC. Amino acids: CSAETNYNEQFF.

The chain joins TRBV5-6 to TRBJ2-2; TRBD1 matches at 10 bases. Germline CDR1 SGHDT, CDR2 YYEEEE. The CDR3 covers 16 residues. V lost 5 bases, J lost 5 bases, and 9 bases stayed unmatched. CDR3 sequence: CASSRRDRGLTGELFF. The CDR3 nucleotides are TGTGCCAGCAGTCGAAGGGACAGGGGATTAACCGGGGAGCTGTTTTTT.

This chain links TRBV29-1 with TRBJ2-3, with 11 bases matching TRBD1. With 4 bases clipped from V and 8 bases from J, the junction kept 8 bases outside the gene matches. The germline CDR1 and CDR2 sequences are SQVTM and ANQGSEA. This CDR3 has 14 residues. DNA of the CDR3: TGCAGCGTTGGAGGACAGGGGGCGTACGGTACGCAGTATTTT. This codes for CSVGGQGAYGTQYF.

This rearrangement joins TRBV7-9 to TRBJ2-1, with 10 bases that match TRBD2. V shed 5 bases, J shed 2 bases, and the junction held 6 bases outside the gene matches. The CDR3 sequence is 16 residues long. Per the germline V gene, CDR1 is SEHNR and CDR2 is FQNEAQ (reference sequence). The CDR3 spells CASSQLAGITYNEQFF. DNA of the CDR3: TGTGCCAGCAGCCAACTAGCGGGGATCACCTACAATGAGCAGTTCTTC.

The sample holds a few counts of this clonotype. The V gene is TRBV7-6, the J gene TRBJ1-3; D unclear. V was clipped by 6 bases and J by 0 bases, with 6 bases between them. Germline V gene data show CDR1 as SGHVS and CDR2 as FNYEAQ. There are 13 residues in the CDR3. For the CDR3, the DNA is TGTGCCAGCAGATCCTACTCTGGAAACACCATATATTTT. This sequence encodes CASRSYSGNTIYF.

This clonotype was recorded a few times. CDR3 loop: CASSQDLGTGGDYEQYV. Here the CDR3 DNA reads TGCGCCAGCAGCCAAGATCTGGGGACAGGGGGCGACTACGAGCAGTACGTC. This chain joins TRBV4-3 and TRBJ2-7; 12 bases align to TRBD1. The CDR3 length is 17 residues. The V segment lost 0 bases and the J segment 3 bases; nucleotides outside the gene matches: 6. The V gene's germline CDR1 is LGHNA and CDR2 YSLEER.

This clonotype was counted only a few times. V gene TRBV20-1 combines with J gene TRBJ2-3, with D uncertain. V was cut by 3 bases and J by 2 bases, with 9 bases left in between. Germline assignment: CDR1 DFQATT and CDR2 SNEGSKA (reference sequence). This CDR3 contains 13 residues. The CDR3 is CSARGPNTDTQYF. DNA of the CDR3: TGCAGTGCTAGGGGTCCGAACACAGATACGCAGTATTTT.

V and J are TRBV5-1 and TRBJ2-2, with 11 bases that match TRBD1. Per germline, CDR1 SGHRS and CDR2 YFSETQ. With V trimmed by 3 bases and J by 6 bases, 7 bases remained unmatched. The CDR3 sequence is 16 residues long. CDR3 sequence (DNA): TGCGCCAGCAGCTCTTGGACAGGGGGCTTCCCCGGGGAGCTGTTTTTT. Translation gives CASSSWTGGFPGELFF.

This clonotype was seen a handful of times. The chain combines TRBV4-3 with TRBJ2-4; 8 bases fit TRBD1. V dropped 0 bases and J dropped 8; count of bases not matched to a gene: 6. The CDR3 is 15 residues long. CDR1 LGHNA and CDR2 YSLEER come from the germline V gene. As DNA, the CDR3 is TGCGCCAGCAGCCAAGAACCGGGACAGGTTGACATTCAGTACTTC. The encoded protein is CASSQEPGQVDIQYF.

The chain couples TRBV6-5 to TRBJ1-6, with 7 bases matching TRBD1. With V trimmed by 2 bases and J by 10 bases, 17 bases remained unmatched. The CDR3 is 18 amino acids. Looked up from germline, CDR1 is MNHEY and CDR2 is SVGAGI. DNA for the CDR3: TGTGCCAGCAGTTACATCCGGGGCAGGGGGTTCCCCTTGTCACCCCTCCACTTT. Its protein is CASSYIRGRGFPLSPLHF.